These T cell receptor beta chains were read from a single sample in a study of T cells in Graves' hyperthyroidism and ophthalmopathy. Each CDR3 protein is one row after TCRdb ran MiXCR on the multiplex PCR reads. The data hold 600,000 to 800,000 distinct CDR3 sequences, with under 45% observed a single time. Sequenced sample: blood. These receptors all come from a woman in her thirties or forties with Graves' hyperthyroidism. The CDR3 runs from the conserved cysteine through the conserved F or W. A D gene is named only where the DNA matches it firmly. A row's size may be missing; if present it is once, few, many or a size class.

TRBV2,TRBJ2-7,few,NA,TGTGCCAGCAGTTTCGCCCCGGACAGAACCTACGAGCAGTACTTC,CASSFAPDRTYEQYF
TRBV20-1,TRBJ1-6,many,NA,TGCAGTGCTAGAGATCAAGGGAGCTCCTATAATTCACCCCTCCACTTT,CSARDQGSSYNSPLHF
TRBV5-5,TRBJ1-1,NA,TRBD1,TGTGCCAGCGGCTTGGACAGGGGGAACACTGAAGCTTTCTTT,CASGLDRGNTEAFF
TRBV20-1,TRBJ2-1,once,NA,TGCAGTGCTACAGAAAACAATGAGCAGTTCTTC,CSATENNEQFF
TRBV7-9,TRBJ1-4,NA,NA,TGTGCCAGCAGCACCAGGCCTAGGGGCGAAAGGGAAAAACTGTTTTTT,CASSTRPRGEREKLFF
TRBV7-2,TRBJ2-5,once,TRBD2,TGTGCCAGCAGCTTACTAGCGGGAGAAAGAGAGACCCAGTACTTC,CASSLLAGERETQYF
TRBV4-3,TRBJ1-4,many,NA,TGCGCCAGCAGCCGATGGTGGGGGGACATGGATGAAAAACTGTTTTTT,CASSRWWGDMDEKLFF
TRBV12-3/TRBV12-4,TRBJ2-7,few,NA,TGTGCCAGCAGTACTCTCAACGAGCAGTACTTC,CASSTLNEQYF
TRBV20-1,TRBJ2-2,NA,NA,TGCAGTGCTAGATACTCGAAGCACGGATTGGACGGGGAGCTGTTTTTT,CSARYSKHGLDGELFF
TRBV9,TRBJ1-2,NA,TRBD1,TGTGCCAGCAGTACTGGGACAGGACCCCGCTCTCGCGGCTACACCTTC,CASSTGTGPRSRGYTF
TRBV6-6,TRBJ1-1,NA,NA,TGTGCCAGCAGCACCCCCCGGACACCGAACACTGAAGCTTTCTTT,CASSTPRTPNTEAFF
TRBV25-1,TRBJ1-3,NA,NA,TGTGCCAGCTTAGTCCTGGGGACGGCCTCTGGAAACACCACATATTTT,CASLVLGTASGNTTYF
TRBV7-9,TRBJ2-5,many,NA,TGTGCCAGCAGCTATAGGGGGGGAGAGACCCAGTACTTC,CASSYRGGETQYF
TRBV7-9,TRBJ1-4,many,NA,TGTGCCAGCAGCTTAATGGTGAATGAAAAACTGTTTTTT,CASSLMVNEKLFF
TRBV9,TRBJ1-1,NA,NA,TGTGCCAGCAGCGTAGACTCTTGGGGCCCCACTGAAGCTTTCTTT,CASSVDSWGPTEAFF
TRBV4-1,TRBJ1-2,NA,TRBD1,TGCGCCAGCAGCCAGGGACAGGGGGCGGATGGCTACACCTTC,CASSQGQGADGYTF
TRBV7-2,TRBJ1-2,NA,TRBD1,TGTGCCAGCAGCCCCGGGACAGGGGGCTCCCCGGTCTATGGCTACACCTTC,CASSPGTGGSPVYGYTF
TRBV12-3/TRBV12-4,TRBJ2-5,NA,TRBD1,TGTGCCAGCAGGGGACAGGGGCAAGAGACCCAGTACTTC,CASRGQGQETQYF
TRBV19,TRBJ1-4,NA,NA,TGTGCCAGTAGTATCGCCGGCAGGGATGAAAAACTGTTTTTT,CASSIAGRDEKLFF
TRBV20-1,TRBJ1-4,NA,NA,TGCAGTGCTATTACCCGGGAACTCCTAGAGAATGAAAAACTGTTTTTT,CSAITRELLENEKLFF